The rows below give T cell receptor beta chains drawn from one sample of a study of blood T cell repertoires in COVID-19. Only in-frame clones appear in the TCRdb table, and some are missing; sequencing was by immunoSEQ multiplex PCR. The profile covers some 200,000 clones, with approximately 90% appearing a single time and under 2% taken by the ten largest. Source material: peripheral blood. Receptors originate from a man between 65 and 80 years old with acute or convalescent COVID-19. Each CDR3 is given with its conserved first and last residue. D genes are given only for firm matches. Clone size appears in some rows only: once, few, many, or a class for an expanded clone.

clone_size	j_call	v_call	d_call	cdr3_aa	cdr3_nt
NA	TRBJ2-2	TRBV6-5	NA	CASSAGNTGELFF	TGTGCCAGCTCAGCGGGCAACACCGGGGAGCTGTTTTTT
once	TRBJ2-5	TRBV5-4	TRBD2	CASSRGTSGRGVQETQYF	TGTGCCAGCAGTCGCGGGACTAGCGGGAGGGGGGTGCAAGAGACCCAGTACTTC
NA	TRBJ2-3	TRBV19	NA	CASTYGSGDTQYF	TGTGCCAGTACTTACGGGAGTGGGGATACGCAGTATTTT
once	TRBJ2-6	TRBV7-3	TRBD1	CASSATGARSGANVLTF	TGTGCCAGCAGCGCGACAGGGGCCCGCTCTGGGGCCAACGTCCTGACTTTC
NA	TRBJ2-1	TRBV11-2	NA	CASSSQAGGGLALYEQFF	TGTGCCAGCAGCTCTCAGGCCGGTGGTGGGCTTGCATTGTATGAGCAGTTCTTC
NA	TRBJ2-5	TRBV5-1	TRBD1	CASSFQQGAQETQYF	TGCGCCAGCAGCTTCCAGCAGGGGGCCCAAGAGACCCAGTACTTC
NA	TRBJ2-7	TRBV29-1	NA	CSVVGTSPLSGEQYF	TGCAGCGTGGTAGGGACTTCCCCCCTTTCGGGCGAGCAGTACTTC
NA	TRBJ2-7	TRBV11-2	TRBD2	CASSSGLAGSTYEQYF	TGTGCCAGCAGCTCGGGACTAGCGGGATCAACCTACGAGCAGTACTTC
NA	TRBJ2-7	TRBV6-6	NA	CASSAYRGNYEQYF	TGTGCCAGCAGTGCTTACCGGGGAAACTACGAGCAGTACTTC
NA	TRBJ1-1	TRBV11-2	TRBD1	CASSFPPGQGFLNTEAFF	TGTGCCAGCAGCTTCCCACCAGGACAGGGGTTTCTAAACACTGAAGCTTTCTTT
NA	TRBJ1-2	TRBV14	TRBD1	CASSQGQSRGYTF	TGTGCCAGCAGCCAGGGACAGAGCCGCGGCTACACCTTC
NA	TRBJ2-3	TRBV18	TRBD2	CASSPTRAGGVTDTQYF	TGTGCCAGCTCACCAACGAGAGCGGGAGGGGTCACAGATACGCAGTATTTT
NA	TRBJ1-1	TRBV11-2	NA	CASSAPGEAFF	TGTGCCAGCAGCGCGCCCGGTGAAGCTTTCTTT
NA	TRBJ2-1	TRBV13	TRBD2	CASRPLAGGPSYNEQFF	TGTGCCAGCAGGCCACTAGCGGGAGGGCCGTCCTACAATGAGCAGTTCTTC
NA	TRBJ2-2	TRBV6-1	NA	CASSEATKNTGELFF	TGTGCCAGCAGTGAAGCGACTAAGAACACCGGGGAGCTGTTTTTT
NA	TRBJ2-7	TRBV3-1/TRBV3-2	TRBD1	CASSLRQGSYEQYF	TGTGCCAGCAGCCTACGACAGGGGAGCTACGAGCAGTACTTC
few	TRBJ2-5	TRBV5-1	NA	CASSLYHSETQYF	TGCGCCAGCAGCTTGTATCACAGTGAGACCCAGTACTTC
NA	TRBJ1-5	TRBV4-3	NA	CASSQDLGGQPQHF	TGCGCCAGCAGCCAGGATCTAGGTGGTCAGCCCCAGCATTTT
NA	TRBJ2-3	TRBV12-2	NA	CASRLESPKVGTGGKDTQYF	TGTGCAAGTCGCTTAGAGTCCCCAAAGGTGGGGACAGGGGGCAAAGATACGCAGTATTTT
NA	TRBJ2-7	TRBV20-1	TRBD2	CSAQIGLAELF	TGCAGTGCCCAAATCGGGCTAGCGGAGCTCTTC
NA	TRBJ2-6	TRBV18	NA	CASSPRTMSSGANVLTF	TGTGCCAGCTCACCGCGAACTATGTCCTCTGGGGCCAACGTCCTGACTTTC
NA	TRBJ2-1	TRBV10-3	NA	CAISESGGRASFNEQFF	TGTGCCATCAGTGAGTCTGGAGGGAGAGCCAGTTTTAATGAGCAGTTCTTC
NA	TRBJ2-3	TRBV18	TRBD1	CASSPPRGQDLASTDTQYF	TGTGCCAGCTCACCACCAAGGGGACAGGACCTTGCTAGCACAGATACGCAGTATTTT
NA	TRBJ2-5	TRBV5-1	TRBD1	CASSLGQGLGQETQYF	TGCGCCAGCAGCTTAGGACAGGGCTTGGGTCAAGAGACCCAGTACTTC
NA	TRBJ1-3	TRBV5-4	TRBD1	CASSRAGGASGNTIYF	TGTGCCAGCAGCCGCGCAGGGGGCGCGTCTGGAAACACCATATATTTT
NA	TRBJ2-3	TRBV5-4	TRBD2	CASSYPRGVTDTQYF	TGTGCCAGCAGCTACCCACGGGGGGTCACAGATACGCAGTATTTT
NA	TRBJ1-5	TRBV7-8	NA	CASSPRQGNQPQHF	TGTGCCAGCAGCCCAAGACAGGGCAATCAGCCCCAGCATTTT
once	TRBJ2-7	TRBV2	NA	CASSAVYQYF	TGTGCCAGCAGTGCGGTTTATCAGTACTTC
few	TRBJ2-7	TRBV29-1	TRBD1	CSVEGQVSEQYF	TGCAGCGTTGAGGGACAGGTCTCCGAGCAGTACTTC
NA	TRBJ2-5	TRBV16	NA	CASSQSDGVTQYF	TGTGCCAGCAGCCAATCAGACGGGGTGACCCAGTACTTC
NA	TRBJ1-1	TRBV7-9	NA	CASSRSSNTEAFF	TGTGCCAGCAGTCGGAGCTCGAACACTGAAGCTTTCTTT
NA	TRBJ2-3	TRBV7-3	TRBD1	CASSLGQGTSSTDTQYF	TGTGCCAGCAGCCTCGGACAGGGAACGTCTAGCACAGATACGCAGTATTTT
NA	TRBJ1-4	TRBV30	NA	CAWGSGSGKLFF	TGTGCCTGGGGATCCGGTTCGGGAAAACTGTTTTTT
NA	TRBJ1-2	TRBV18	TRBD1	CASSVDRVYGYTF	TGTGCCAGCTCAGTCGACAGGGTCTATGGCTACACCTTC
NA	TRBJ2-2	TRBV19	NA	CASLRQAPGELFF	TGTGCCAGCCTACGACAGGCCCCCGGGGAGCTGTTTTTT
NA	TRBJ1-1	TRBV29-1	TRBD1	CSALLGQAGTEAFF	TGCAGCGCCCTACTCGGACAGGCTGGTACTGAAGCTTTCTTT
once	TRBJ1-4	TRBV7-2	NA	CASSLAGLQTNEKLFF	TGTGCCAGCAGCTTAGCTGGTTTGCAGACTAATGAAAAACTGTTTTTT
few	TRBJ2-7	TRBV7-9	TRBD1	CASSPGQVNQQYF	TGTGCCAGCAGCCCGGGACAGGTTAACCAGCAGTACTTC
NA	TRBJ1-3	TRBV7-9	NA	CASSPVTGSGNTIYF	TGTGCCAGCAGCCCAGTAACAGGGTCTGGAAACACCATATATTTT
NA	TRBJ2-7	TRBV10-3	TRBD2	CAISEGTTFSGQYF	TGTGCCATCAGTGAAGGGACTACCTTCTCAGGGCAGTACTTC
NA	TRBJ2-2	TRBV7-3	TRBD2	CATRREINTGELFF	TGTGCGACGAGGCGGGAGATAAACACCGGGGAGCTGTTTTTT
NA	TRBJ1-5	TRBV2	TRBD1	CASSNQGQSNQPQHF	TGTGCCAGCAGTAACCAGGGACAGAGCAATCAGCCCCAGCATTTT
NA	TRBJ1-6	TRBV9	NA	CASSAGQLNSPLHF	TGTGCCAGCAGCGCCGGACAGCTTAATTCACCCCTCCACTTT
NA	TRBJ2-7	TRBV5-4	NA	CASSYGGTAVMEQYF	TGTGCCAGCAGCTATGGCGGGACCGCTGTGATGGAGCAGTACTTC
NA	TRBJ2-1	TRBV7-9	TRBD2	CASSLYSGVYNEQFF	TGTGCCAGCAGCTTGTATAGCGGGGTCTACAATGAGCAGTTCTTC
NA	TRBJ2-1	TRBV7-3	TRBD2	CASSLGLAGGNEQFF	TGTGCCAGCAGCTTAGGACTAGCGGGAGGGAATGAGCAGTTCTTC
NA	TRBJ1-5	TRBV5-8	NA	CASSQRGSNQPQHF	TGTGCCAGCAGCCAGAGGGGGAGCAATCAGCCCCAGCATTTT
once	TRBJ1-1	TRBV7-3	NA	CASSLSPLGNTEAFF	TGTGCCAGCAGCTTAAGTCCGCTCGGGAACACTGAAGCTTTCTTT